This entry lists 2 T cell receptor beta chains sequenced from one sample in a study of memory B cells and T cells in multiple sclerosis. Stimulus-free culture yielded autoproliferating CFSE-dim and non-proliferating CFSE-high T cells, each sequenced separately. Replicate wells were pooled after 6 to 8 days of stimulus-free culture of approximately 50 million CFSE-labeled PBMCs. Only in-frame clones appear in the TCRdb table, and some are missing; sequencing was by immunoSEQ multiplex PCR. This sample has 40,000 to 50,000 clones, with approximately 80% found just once. These receptors lack a known antigen. Material for sequencing was PBMCs from blood kept in culture. These receptors were collected from a human donor with multiple sclerosis.

The chain has TRBV2 and TRBJ1-2; perhaps TRBD1 as D (5 bases). The CDR3 covers 14 residues. Trimming shortened V by 6 bases and J by 2 bases, and 13 bases separated the two germline ends. Germline CDR1 reads SNHLY; CDR2 reads FYNNEI. CDR3 coding DNA: TGTGCCAGCAGAGACAGAAGTGTCAACTATGGCTACACCTTC. It encodes CASRDRSVNYGYTF.

The rearrangement uses TRBV6-5 and TRBJ2-2, with TRBD2 as a possible D gene (5 bases). V lost 2 bases and J lost 2, with 12 bases in between. This CDR3 contains 16 residues. Germline V gene data show CDR1 as MNHEY and CDR2 as SVGAGI. The CDR3 nucleotides read TGTGCCAGCAGTTACGGGGAGAATACAAACACCGGGGAGCTGTTTTTT. It is translated as CASSYGENTNTGELFF.